The subject of this entry is one T cell receptor beta chain. Its antigen is unidentified. This specimen belongs to a study of Ad26.COV2.S vaccination and SARS-CoV-2 variants. About the research overall: The trial was COV1001 and the donor's arm was Ad26.COV2.S.

Profiling relied on immunoSEQ multiplex PCR, and the TCRdb table lists in-frame clones only, not all of them. Found here are 440,000 or so clones, 90% of them singletons; the top ten hold roughly 4%. Treatment: roughly 18 received Ad26.COV2.S at low or high dose, single or two shots; 5 received placebo; per-sample allocation not given. Vaccine and placebo recipients were sampled on day 63 after the first injection. The study's findings and limits: Vaccine and placebo recipients had comparable breadth of non-spike TCRs. Placebo recipients showed lower spike-specific TCR breadth than vaccinees.

Germline-derived CDR1 and CDR2 are KGHSH and LQKENI. The ends lost 7 bases at V and 1 base at J; junction bases unmatched: 3. The CDR3 has 15 amino acids. The TCR originated in a person aged 18 to 65 who received the Ad26.COV2.S COVID-19 vaccine or a placebo. The sequences come from peripheral blood, collected in a trial of Ad26.COV2.S vaccine versus placebo. The chain combines TRBV18 with TRBJ2-7, with 14 bases identical to TRBD2. The CDR3 DNA sequence: TGTGCCAGCTGGGGACTAGCGGGAGCTTCCTACGAGCAGTACTTC. This encodes CASWGLAGASYEQYF. Together with reference TRBV18 and TRBJ2-7, the CDR3 gives the full variable domain: NAGVMQNPRHLVRRRGQEARLRCSPMKGHSHVYWYRQLPEEGLKFMVYLQKENIIDESGMPKERFSAEFPKEGPSILRIQQVVRGDSAAYFCASWGLAGASYEQYFGPGTRLTVT.